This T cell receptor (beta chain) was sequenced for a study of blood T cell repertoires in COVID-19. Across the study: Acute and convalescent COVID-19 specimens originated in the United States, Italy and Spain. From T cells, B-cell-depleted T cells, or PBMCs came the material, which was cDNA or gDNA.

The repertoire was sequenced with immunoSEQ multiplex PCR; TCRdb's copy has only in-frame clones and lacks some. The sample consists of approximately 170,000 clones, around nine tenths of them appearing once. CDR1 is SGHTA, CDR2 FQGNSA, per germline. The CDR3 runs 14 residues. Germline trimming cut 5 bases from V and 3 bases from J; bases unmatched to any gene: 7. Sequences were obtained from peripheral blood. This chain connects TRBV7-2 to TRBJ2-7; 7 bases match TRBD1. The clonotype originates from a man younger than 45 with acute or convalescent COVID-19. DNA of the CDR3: TGTGCCAGCAGCGCAGGACAGGTCAGCTACGAGCAGTACTTC. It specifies CASSAGQVSYEQYF.